The sequence of this T cell receptor (beta chain) was determined in a study of beta chain features in type 1 diabetes. Per donor, one heparinised blood draw averaged approximately 120 mL. Study results and limitations: Moderately but significantly shorter TCRB CDR3s were found in Type 1 diabetes patients in all four CD4+ subsets.

Turning to this clone: Antigen unknown.

Trimming pared 9 bases from V and 2 bases from J, leaving 17 bases between. The length of the CDR3 is 15 residues. In germline, CDR1 is LNHDA, CDR2 SQIVND (reference sequence). Every bit of the isolated RNA underwent reverse transcription, so sequencing read expressed TCRB transcripts. Naive, central memory and regulatory T cell samples produced a mean of about 3.4 million reads. The protocol was immunoSEQ multiplex PCR, while the TCRdb copy is restricted to in-frame clones and leaves out a portion. The data contain about 240,000 clones, approximately 15% of them singletons. This rearrangement joins TRBV19 to TRBJ2-1; the D gene is possibly TRBD2 (5 bases). Sequenced material: naive CD4+ T cells from blood. The TCR sequence derives from a man aged 30 to 45 with type 1 diabetes. CDR3 in amino acids: CASFMPSQTYNEQFF. The CDR3 DNA follows: TGTGCCAGCTTTATGCCTAGCCAGACCTACAATGAGCAGTTCTTC.